This TCR beta chain appears in the sequencing data of a study of blood T cell repertoires in COVID-19. Study at large: Both acute and convalescent COVID-19 samples were obtained from the United States, Italy and Spain.

The germline V gene has CDR1 MNHEY and CDR2 SVGEGT. The length of the CDR3 is 13 residues. V dropped 6 bases and J dropped 6 bases, with 12 bases sitting between them. Clones were read by immunoSEQ multiplex PCR, and TCRdb kept only the in-frame ones, dropping some. The table lists about 83,000 clones, just over 85% of them singletons, with nearly 45% in the top ten. This clone occurred a few times. The source is a human donor in a cohort sampled during active COVID-19. The chain links TRBV6-2 or TRBV6-3 to TRBJ1-5, with a possible D match to TRBD1 (5 bases). Material for sequencing was peripheral blood. The CDR3 protein is CASRPTGGQPQHF. CDR3 in DNA: TGTGCCAGCAGACCTACAGGCGGTCAGCCCCAGCATTTT.